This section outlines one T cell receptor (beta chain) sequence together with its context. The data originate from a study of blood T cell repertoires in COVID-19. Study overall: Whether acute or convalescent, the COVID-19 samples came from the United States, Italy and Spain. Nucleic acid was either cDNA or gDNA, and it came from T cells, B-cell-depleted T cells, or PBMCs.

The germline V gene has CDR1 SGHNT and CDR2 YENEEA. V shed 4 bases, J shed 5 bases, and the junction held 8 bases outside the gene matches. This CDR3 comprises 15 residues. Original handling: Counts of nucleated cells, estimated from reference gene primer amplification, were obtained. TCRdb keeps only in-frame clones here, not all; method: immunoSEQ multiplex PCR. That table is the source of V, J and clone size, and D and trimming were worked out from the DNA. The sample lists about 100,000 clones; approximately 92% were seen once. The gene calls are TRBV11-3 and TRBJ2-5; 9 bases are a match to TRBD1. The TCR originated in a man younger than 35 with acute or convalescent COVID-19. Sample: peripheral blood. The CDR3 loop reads CASSWGTGPQETQYF. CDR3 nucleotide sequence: TGTGCCAGCAGCTGGGGGACAGGGCCCCAGGAGACCCAGTACTTC.